The source of this TCR beta chain is a study of identical twins. TCRdb re-analysed the 5' RACE reads in MiXCR, keeping a single row per CDR3 protein. The sample holds 600,000 to 850,000 distinct CDR3 sequences, around a sixth seen once. CDR1 and CDR2 (germline): SEHNR, FQNEAQ (reference sequence). J was trimmed by 5 bases and V by 8 bases; bases with no gene match: 0. This CDR3 is built from 11 residues. This clonotype was detected a few times. These same data were also listed under a study on T cells expressing NK-cell markers.

This TCR derives from a woman aged 18-29 years in good health. J is TRBJ2-7 and V is TRBV7-9; 10 bases align to TRBD1. The material sequenced was PBMCs. CDR3 amino acids: CASDRGHEQYF. Written as DNA, the CDR3 is TGTGCCAGCGACAGGGGGCACGAGCAGTACTTC.